The next 27 T cell receptor beta chains were all read from a single sample in a study of cytomegalovirus exposure and HLA in healthy donors. Researchers ran the PCR with 60 Vbeta and 13 Jbeta primers. The repertoire was sequenced with immunoSEQ multiplex PCR; TCRdb's copy has only in-frame clones and lacks some. The sample comprises some 130,000 clones, around 77% of which are singletons, and 0.95% to 1.5% rests with the top ten. Input material: PBMCs. The receptors stem from a man aged 50 or older in good health and CMV-seronegative.

V gene TRBV6-1 combines with J gene TRBJ2-4, with TRBD1 identical over 9 bases. Per the germline V gene, CDR1 is MNHNS and CDR2 is SASEGT. This CDR3 contains 16 residues. The V and J ends lost 4 bases and 16 bases, in that order; junction bases with no gene match: 20. The CDR3 sequence: CASSAAGTGSNLHPYF. The CDR3 nucleotides read TGTGCCAGCAGTGCTGCCGGGACAGGGAGCAATCTCCATCCCTACTTC.

The chain employs TRBV10-3 and TRBJ2-5, with D possibly TRBD1 on 6 matching bases. CDR1 is ENHRY and CDR2 is SYGVKD in the germline V gene. This CDR3 is 11 amino acids long. V lost 10 bases to trimming and J lost 2 bases, with 8 bases between them. This chain's CDR3 is CATGTQETQYF. CDR3 bases: TGTGCCACCGGGACACAAGAGACCCAGTACTTC.

This chain connects TRBV13 to TRBJ1-2, with D maybe TRBD1 (5 bases). V lost 0 bases and J 4 bases, leaving 12 bases between the germline ends. The germline V gene has CDR1 PRHDT and CDR2 FYEKMQ (reference sequence). The CDR3 contains 15 residues. CDR3 loop: CASSLGAQGLYGYTF. DNA of the CDR3: TGTGCCAGCAGCTTAGGCGCTCAGGGCCTCTATGGCTACACCTTC.

This chain joins TRBV27 and TRBJ2-2; D remains ambiguous. V gave up 6 bases and J gave up 2 bases, with 4 bases separating them. The CDR3 consists of 12 residues. Germline CDR1 and CDR2: MNHEY and SMNVEV (reference sequence). CDR3 protein: CASSLNTGELFF. CDR3 in DNA: TGTGCCAGCAGCCTTAACACCGGGGAGCTGTTTTTT.

The rearrangement joins TRBV28 to TRBJ2-7; D unclear. V lost 8 bases to trimming and J lost 0 bases, with 14 bases between them. The CDR3 is 14 residues long. The germline gives CDR1 MDHEN, CDR2 SYDVKM. The CDR3 region has the DNA TGTGCCAGCTCAGGTGGCCTAAGCTCCTACGAGCAGTACTTC. It specifies CASSGGLSSYEQYF.

This chain links TRBV28 with TRBJ1-1, with a tentative D call TRBD1 (5 bases). Trimming cost V 5 bases and J 4 bases, with 20 bases left between them. Germline V gene lookup returns CDR1 MDHEN and CDR2 SYDVKM. CDR3 length: 16 residues. CDR3 nucleotide sequence: TGTGCCAGCAGTCCCAGCCGGGGGATGTGGAGCACTGAAGCTTTCTTT. Encoded protein: CASSPSRGMWSTEAFF. The variable domain in full, completed from reference TRBV28 and TRBJ1-1, reads DVKVTQSSRYLVKRTGEKVFLECVQDMDHENMFWYRQDPGLGLRLIYFSYDVKMKEKGDIPEGYSVSREKKERFSLILESASTNQTSMYLCASSPSRGMWSTEAFFGQGTRLTVV.

This clone has a handful of counts. The genes are TRBV5-1 and TRBJ2-1, with 8 bases identical to TRBD2. Per the germline V gene, CDR1 is SGHRS and CDR2 is YFSETQ. The CDR3 loop spans 14 amino acids. Trimming cost V 0 bases and J 8 bases; bases outside gene matches: 4. The CDR3 loop is CASSLGAGVDEQFF. CDR3 nucleotide sequence: TGCGCCAGCAGCTTGGGAGCGGGAGTAGATGAGCAGTTCTTC.

This CDR3 reads CASSSLPGSGNSSYEQYF. In DNA form, the CDR3 reads TGTGCCAGCAGCTCTCTACCGGGGAGCGGGAACAGCTCCTACGAGCAGTACTTC. The chain has TRBV7-9 and TRBJ2-7, with TRBD2 identical over 7 bases. Looked up from germline, CDR1 is SEHNR and CDR2 is FQNEAQ (reference sequence). CDR3 length: 18 amino acids. V lost 4 bases to trimming and J lost 0 bases; unmatched junction nucleotides: 15. Full variable domain (rest looked up from reference TRBV7-9 and TRBJ2-7): DTGVSQNPRHKITKRGQNVTFRCDPISEHNRLYWYRQTLGQGPEFLTYFQNEAQLEKSRLLSDRFSAERPKGSFSTLEIQRTEQGDSAMYLCASSSLPGSGNSSYEQYFGPGTRLTVT.

As for this clone: The junction does not match germline at one end; this may be a read error. DNA of the CDR3: TGTGCCAGCAGTTTAACAGTAGATGCGCAGTATTTT. As protein: CASSLTVDAQYF. The rearrangement uses TRBV28 and TRBJ2-3; D remains unclear. The germline CDR1 and CDR2 sequences are MDHEN and SYDVKM. The CDR3 is 12 residues long.

The table lists this clone with a few counts. The J gene is TRBJ2-7, the V gene TRBV5-4; D is possibly TRBD2 (6 bases). Germline-derived CDR1 and CDR2 are SGHNT and YYREEE (reference sequence). The CDR3 consists of 15 residues. V dropped 5 bases and J dropped 7 bases, with 22 bases sitting between them. The DNA of the CDR3 is TGTGCCAGCAGTTACGACACGGGCGGGATATTTGAGCAGTACTTC. Translating gives CASSYDTGGIFEQYF.

The chain recombines TRBV29-1 with TRBJ2-3; TRBD2 matches 10 bases. J lost 5 bases, V lost 2 bases, and 4 bases had no gene match. CDR3 length: 14 residues. Germline assignment: CDR1 SQVTM and CDR2 ANQGSEA. The CDR3 DNA reads as TGCAGCGTTGAAAGGTTAGCGGGAGGAGATACGCAGTATTTT. It codes for CSVERLAGGDTQYF.

The gene calls are TRBV2 and TRBJ2-7; D might be TRBD2 (6 bases). The CDR3 is made up of 13 amino acids. CDR1 is SNHLY and CDR2 is FYNNEI in the germline V gene. Deletions cut 7 bases from V and 4 bases from J, with 14 bases between. The CDR3 DNA reads TGTGCCAGCACCGGACTATCTAAATACGAGCAGTACTTC. Residues: CASTGLSKYEQYF.

This chain links TRBV25-1 with TRBJ2-2; D not certain. V was pared by 6 bases and J by 3 bases, with 11 bases between. This CDR3 is built from 14 residues. CDR1 and CDR2 from the germline V gene are MGHDK and SYGVNS. CDR3 nucleotides: TGTGCCAGCAGAAGGCAGGCTGACACCGGGGAGCTGTTTTTT. This translates into CASRRQADTGELFF.

The V and J genes are TRBV11-2 and TRBJ2-3; no clear D gene. The ends were cut back, 5 bases at V and 0 bases at J, with 12 bases in the middle. There are 15 residues in the CDR3. Germline-derived CDR1 and CDR2 are SGHAT and FQNNGV. CDR3 sequence reads: CASSPRGSSTDTQYF. The DNA of the CDR3 is TGTGCCAGCAGCCCCCGCGGAAGTAGCACAGATACGCAGTATTTT.

V and J are TRBV6-1 and TRBJ2-2, with TRBD1 identical over 9 bases. This CDR3 contains 14 residues. CDR1 and CDR2 from the germline V gene are MNHNS and SASEGT. V shed 3 bases and J 4 bases; nucleotides not matched to a gene: 0. Here the CDR3 reads CASSEGQGTGELFF. The CDR3, as DNA: TGTGCCAGCAGTGAGGGACAGGGCACCGGGGAGCTGTTTTTT.

This chain joins TRBV19 and TRBJ1-4, with D unresolved. The CDR3 covers 15 residues. In germline, CDR1 is LNHDA, CDR2 SQIVND (reference sequence). The V end was cut by 4 bases, the J end by 4 bases, with 13 bases between. This chain's CDR3 is CASSTPVAVNEKLFF. CDR3 DNA: TGTGCCAGTAGTACTCCTGTGGCAGTTAATGAAAAACTGTTTTTT.

The chain uses TRBV7-9 and TRBJ2-1; D is perhaps TRBD2 (5 bases). Germline values: CDR1 SEHNR, CDR2 FQNEAQ (reference sequence). Trimming stripped 5 bases from V and 0 bases from J, with 11 bases between. The length of the CDR3 is 15 residues. The CDR3 DNA reads TGTGCCAGCAGCGGAAGCGGAAGCTCCTACAATGAGCAGTTCTTC. Protein sequence: CASSGSGSSYNEQFF.

The CDR3 DNA is TGTGCCAGCAGTTTTCCCGGGACTGCCTACGAGCAGTACTTC. Encoded protein: CASSFPGTAYEQYF. V usage is TRBV28 and J usage is TRBJ2-7; D is perhaps TRBD2 (6 bases). Germline CDR1 reads MDHEN; CDR2 reads SYDVKM. The CDR3 is 14 residues long. Trimming left V 3 bases short and J 2 bases short, with 11 bases between.

The CDR3 DNA reads as TGCAGCGTTCAAAGGACTAGCGGGAGTCCCAATGAGCAGTTCTTC. Amino acid sequence: CSVQRTSGSPNEQFF. This chain uses TRBV29-1 with TRBJ2-1; 13 bases are shared with TRBD2. Trimming removed 5 bases from V and 6 bases from J; junction bases left unmatched: 7. The CDR3 has 15 residues. Germline lookup yields CDR1 SQVTM and CDR2 ANQGSEA.

The V and J genes are TRBV5-4 and TRBJ2-1; 7 bases are a match to TRBD1. The germline CDR1 and CDR2 sequences are SGHNT and YYREEE (reference sequence). There are 16 residues in the CDR3. The trim removed 0 bases at V and 3 bases at J, leaving 6 bases unmatched. CDR3 in amino acids: CASSLGGQEYYNEQFF. In DNA form, the CDR3 reads TGTGCCAGCAGCTTGGGCGGACAGGAGTACTACAATGAGCAGTTCTTC. Combining the CDR3 with reference TRBV5-4 and TRBJ2-1 gives the whole variable domain ETGVTQSPTHLIKTRGQQVTLRCSSQSGHNTVSWYQQALGQGPQFIFQYYREEENGRGNFPPRFSGLQFPNYSSELNVNALELDDSALYLCASSLGGQEYYNEQFFGPGTRLTVL.

This rearrangement joins TRBV18 to TRBJ2-7, with 12 bases lining up with TRBD2. Germline lookup yields CDR1 KGHSH and CDR2 LQKENI. This CDR3 comprises 18 residues. J was trimmed by 0 bases and V by 8 bases; bases with no gene match: 14. The CDR3 loop is CASGRGGTSGLSSYEQYF. The CDR3 bases are TGTGCCAGCGGGCGCGGAGGGACTAGCGGGTTAAGCTCCTACGAGCAGTACTTC.

This clone was seen only a few times. The chain employs TRBV5-6 and TRBJ1-5, with D maybe TRBD1 (5 bases). Trimming shortened V by 0 bases and J by 0 bases, and 16 bases separated the two germline ends. Germline loops: CDR1 SGHDT, CDR2 YYEEEE. The CDR3 is 18 amino acids. CDR3 nucleotides: TGTGCCAGCAGCTTGGGGGGCTCCGGAGGGTATAGCAATCAGCCCCAGCATTTT. Amino acids: CASSLGGSGGYSNQPQHF. The whole variable domain, filled in from reference TRBV5-6 and TRBJ1-5, reads DAGVTQSPTHLIKTRGQQVTLRCSPKSGHDTVSWYQQALGQGPQFIFQYYEEEERQRGNFPDRFSGHQFPNYSSELNVNALLLGDSALYLCASSLGGSGGYSNQPQHFGDGTRLSIL.

V usage is TRBV9 and J usage is TRBJ2-3; D possibly corresponds to TRBD2 (5 bases). V was clipped by 0 bases and J by 3 bases, with 11 bases between them. Germline CDR1 reads SGDLS; CDR2 reads YYNGEE. The CDR3 runs 15 residues. The CDR3 sequence is CASSVAPDWTDTQYF. CDR3 nucleotide sequence: TGTGCCAGCAGCGTAGCCCCGGACTGGACAGATACGCAGTATTTT.

The chain combines TRBV5-1 with TRBJ2-1; TRBD2 matches at 7 bases. Germline assignment: CDR1 SGHRS and CDR2 YFSETQ. Trimming removed 4 bases from V and 5 bases from J; junction bases left unmatched: 3. The CDR3 length is 13 residues. This CDR3 is CASSPSGDNEQFF. For the CDR3, the DNA is TGCGCCAGCAGCCCGAGCGGGGACAATGAGCAGTTCTTC.

The chain is built from TRBV27 and TRBJ1-1; maybe TRBD1 (6 bases). V was shortened by 6 bases and J by 10 bases, with 18 bases between the two germline ends. Germline CDR1 is MNHEY and CDR2 is SMNVEV (reference sequence). There are 13 residues in the CDR3. The CDR3, as DNA: TGTGCCAGCAGAGGGACATCCCAAGAAGTAGCTTTCTTT. This encodes CASRGTSQEVAFF.

J is TRBJ1-5 and V is TRBV10-2; TRBD1 matches 7 bases. The junction had 3 bases not matched to a gene; V was cut back by 3 bases and J by 4 bases. This CDR3 spans 14 amino acids. The germline gives CDR1 WSHSY, CDR2 SAAADI. The CDR3 reads CASSDRDSNQPQHF. Written as DNA, the CDR3 is TGCGCCAGCAGTGACCGGGACAGTAATCAGCCCCAGCATTTT.

The rearrangement joins TRBV12-5 to TRBJ2-3; 9 bases match TRBD2. Trimming cost V 6 bases and J 4 bases; bases outside gene matches: 5. The CDR3 is 14 residues long. Germline V gives CDR1 LGHNT, CDR2 FRNRAP. Here the CDR3 reads CASGHSGSADTQYF. CDR3 nucleotides: TGTGCTAGTGGCCATAGCGGGAGTGCAGATACGCAGTATTTT.